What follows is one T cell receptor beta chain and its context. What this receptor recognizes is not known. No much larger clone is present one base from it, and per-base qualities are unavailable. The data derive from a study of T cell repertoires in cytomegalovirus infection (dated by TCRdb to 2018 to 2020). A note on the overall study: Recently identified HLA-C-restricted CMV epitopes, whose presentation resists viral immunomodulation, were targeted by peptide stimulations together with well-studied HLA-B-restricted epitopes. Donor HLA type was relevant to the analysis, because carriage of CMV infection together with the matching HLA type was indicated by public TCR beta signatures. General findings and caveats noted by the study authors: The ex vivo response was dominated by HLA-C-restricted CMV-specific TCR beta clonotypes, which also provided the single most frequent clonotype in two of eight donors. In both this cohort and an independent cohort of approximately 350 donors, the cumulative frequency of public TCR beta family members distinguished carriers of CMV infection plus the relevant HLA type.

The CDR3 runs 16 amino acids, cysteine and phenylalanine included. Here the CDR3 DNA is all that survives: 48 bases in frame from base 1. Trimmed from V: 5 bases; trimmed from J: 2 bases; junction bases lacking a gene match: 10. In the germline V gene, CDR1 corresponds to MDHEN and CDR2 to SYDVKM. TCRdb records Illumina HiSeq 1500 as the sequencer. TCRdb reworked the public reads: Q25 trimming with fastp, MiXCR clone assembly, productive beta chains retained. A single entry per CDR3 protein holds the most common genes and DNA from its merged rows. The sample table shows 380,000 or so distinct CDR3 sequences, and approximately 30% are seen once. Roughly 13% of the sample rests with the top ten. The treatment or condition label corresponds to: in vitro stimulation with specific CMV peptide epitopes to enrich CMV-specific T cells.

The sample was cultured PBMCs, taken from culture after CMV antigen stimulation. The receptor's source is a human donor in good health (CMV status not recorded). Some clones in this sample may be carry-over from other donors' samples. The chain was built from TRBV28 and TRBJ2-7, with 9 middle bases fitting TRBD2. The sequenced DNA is TGTGCCAGCAGTGGCCCGGAGAGCGGGAGGCCCTACGAGCAGTACTTC. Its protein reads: CASSGPESGRPYEQYF.